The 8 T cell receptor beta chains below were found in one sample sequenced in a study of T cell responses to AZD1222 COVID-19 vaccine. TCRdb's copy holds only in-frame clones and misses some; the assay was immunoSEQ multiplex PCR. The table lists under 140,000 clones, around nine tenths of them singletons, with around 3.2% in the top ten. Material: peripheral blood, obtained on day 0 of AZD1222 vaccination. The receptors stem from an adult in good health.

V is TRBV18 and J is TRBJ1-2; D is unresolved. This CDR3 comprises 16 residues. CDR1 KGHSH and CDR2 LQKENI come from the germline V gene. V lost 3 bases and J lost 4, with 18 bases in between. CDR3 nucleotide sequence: TGTGCCAGCTCACCGAGCGTCCCCCTCCTCTCCTATGGCTACACCTTC. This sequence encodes CASSPSVPLLSYGYTF.

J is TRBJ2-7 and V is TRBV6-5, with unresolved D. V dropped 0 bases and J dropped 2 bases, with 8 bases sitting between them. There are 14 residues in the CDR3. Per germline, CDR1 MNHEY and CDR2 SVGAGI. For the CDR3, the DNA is TGTGCCAGCAGTTACTCTACAGCTACCTACGAGCAGTACTTC. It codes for CASSYSTATYEQYF.

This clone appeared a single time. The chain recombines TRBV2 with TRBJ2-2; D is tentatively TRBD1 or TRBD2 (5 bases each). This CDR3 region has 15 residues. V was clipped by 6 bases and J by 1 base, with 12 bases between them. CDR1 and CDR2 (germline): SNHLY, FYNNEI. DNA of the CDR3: TGTGCCAGCAGGTTCGGGGCGGTGAACACCGGGGAGCTGTTTTTT. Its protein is CASRFGAVNTGELFF.

The CDR3 reads CASSYSGRTEAFF. The CDR3 coding sequence is TGTGCCAGCAGTTACTCAGGGCGAACTGAAGCTTTCTTT. The chain couples TRBV6-2 or TRBV6-3 to TRBJ1-1; the D is unclear. This CDR3 spans 13 amino acids. CDR1 is MNHEY, CDR2 SVGEGT, per germline. Trimming took off 0 bases at V and 5 bases at J, with 7 bases between the two ends.

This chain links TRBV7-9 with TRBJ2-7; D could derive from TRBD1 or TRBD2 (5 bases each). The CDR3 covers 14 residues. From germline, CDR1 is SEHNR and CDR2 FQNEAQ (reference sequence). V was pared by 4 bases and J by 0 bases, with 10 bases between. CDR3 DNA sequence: TGTGCCAGCAGCTCGGGACGGAGCTCCTACGAGCAGTACTTC. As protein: CASSSGRSSYEQYF. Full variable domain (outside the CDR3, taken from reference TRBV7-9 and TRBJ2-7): DTGVSQNPRHKITKRGQNVTFRCDPISEHNRLYWYRQTLGQGPEFLTYFQNEAQLEKSRLLSDRFSAERPKGSFSTLEIQRTEQGDSAMYLCASSSGRSSYEQYFGPGTRLTVT.

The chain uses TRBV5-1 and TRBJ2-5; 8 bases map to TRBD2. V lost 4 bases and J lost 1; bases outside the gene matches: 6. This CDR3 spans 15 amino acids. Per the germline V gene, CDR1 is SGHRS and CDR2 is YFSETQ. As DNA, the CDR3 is TGCGCCAGCAGCGTTAGCGGGACTCCCCAAGAGACCCAGTACTTC. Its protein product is CASSVSGTPQETQYF.

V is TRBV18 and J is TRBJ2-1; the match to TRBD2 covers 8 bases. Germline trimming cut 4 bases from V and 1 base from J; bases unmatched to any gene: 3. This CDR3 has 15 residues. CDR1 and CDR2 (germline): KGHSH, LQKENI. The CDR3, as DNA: TGTGCCAGCTCACTCAGCGGGAGTTCCTACAATGAGCAGTTCTTC. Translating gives CASSLSGSSYNEQFF.

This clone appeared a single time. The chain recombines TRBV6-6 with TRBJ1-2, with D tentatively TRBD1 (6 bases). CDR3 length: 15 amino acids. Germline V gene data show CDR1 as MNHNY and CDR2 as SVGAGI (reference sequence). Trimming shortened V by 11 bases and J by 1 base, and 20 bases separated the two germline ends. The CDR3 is CAGSYRQEINYGYTF. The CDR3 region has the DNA TGTGCCGGGTCCTATCGACAGGAGATTAACTATGGCTACACCTTC.